This T cell receptor beta chain was sequenced in a study of OX40 agonist ivuxolimab in advanced cancers. The wider study: There were three patients with partial responses, one having hepatocellular carcinoma and two cutaneous melanoma.

About this clone: Its antigen is currently unknown.

V lost 6 bases to trimming and J lost 6 bases; unmatched junction nucleotides: 5. This CDR3 region has 13 residues. Germline values: CDR1 LNHDA, CDR2 SQIVND (reference sequence). Study findings and constraints: At doses 0.1 to 3.0 mg/kg, CD4+ and CD8+ clones expanded. Mean expanded clone counts were higher in CD8+ than CD4+ T cells.

Sequencing was performed with immunoSEQ multiplex PCR; in TCRdb, only in-frame clones are kept and a portion is missing. The data show around 63,000 clones, with roughly 80% seen just once and 5% to 6% held by the top ten. The specimen was CD4+ or CD8+ T cells sorted from blood, collected in a trial of the OX40 agonist ivuxolimab. The V gene is TRBV19, the J gene TRBJ2-1; TRBD2 agrees at 7 bases. This TCR was recovered from an adult with an advanced solid tumor such as melanoma, head and neck, liver or kidney cancer. The CDR3: CASSGRPVNEQFF. The CDR3 region has the DNA TGTGCCAGTAGCGGGAGGCCGGTCAATGAGCAGTTCTTC.